This paragraph reports one TCR beta chain. The antigen is undetermined. Time point described: patch test 2, 6 weeks after DPC sensitization. Documented treatment: therapeutic diphenylcyclopropenone sensitization with weekly scalp DPC. TCRdb re-called the RACE reads through MiXCR, storing one row per CDR3 protein. The sample records 85,000 to 95,000 distinct CDR3 sequences, 9.5% to 12% being singletons. Germline assignment: CDR1 SQVTM and CDR2 ANQGSEA. The CDR3 covers 13 residues. After removal of 4 bases from V and 6 bases from J, the junction contained 6 bases not matched to a gene. The sample is drawn from a study of human T cells and chemical hapten exposure. Background on the study: Patches with 0.01% DPC went on the upper back, and the tests were read at 6 days. Findings and caveats of the study: Compared with pre-sensitization or healthy control sets, expanded TCRs clustered more. TCRs exceeding a frequency of 1 in 1000 stayed unchanged under DPC sensitization.

This specimen consisted of whole blood, obtained in connection with sensitization to the hapten diphenylcyclopropenone (DPC). This rearrangement joins TRBV29-1 to TRBJ2-7; the match to TRBD2 covers 10 bases. The source is a man between 35 and 55 years old with alopecia areata. Some clones in this sample may be carry-over from other donors' samples. The chain's CDR3 is CSVVGLAGVEQYF. CDR3 in DNA: TGCAGCGTTGTAGGCCTAGCGGGAGTCGAGCAGTACTTC.